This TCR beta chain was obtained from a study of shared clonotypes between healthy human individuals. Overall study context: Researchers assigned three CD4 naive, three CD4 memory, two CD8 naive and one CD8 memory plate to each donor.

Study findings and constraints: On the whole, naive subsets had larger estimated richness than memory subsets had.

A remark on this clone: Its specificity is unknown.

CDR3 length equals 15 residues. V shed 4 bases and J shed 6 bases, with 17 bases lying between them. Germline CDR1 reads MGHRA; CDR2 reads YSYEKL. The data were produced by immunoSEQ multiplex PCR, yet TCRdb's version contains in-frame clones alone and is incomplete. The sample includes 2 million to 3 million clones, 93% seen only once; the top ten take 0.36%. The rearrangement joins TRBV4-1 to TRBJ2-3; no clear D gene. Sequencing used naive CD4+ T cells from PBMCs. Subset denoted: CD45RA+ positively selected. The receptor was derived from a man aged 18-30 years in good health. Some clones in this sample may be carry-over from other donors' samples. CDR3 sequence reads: CASSLILLPGDTQYF. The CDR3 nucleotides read TGCGCCAGCAGCCTTATACTCTTACCTGGGGATACGCAGTATTTT.